This T cell receptor beta chain was obtained from a study of blood T cell repertoires in COVID-19. Study at large: Donors in the United States, Italy and Spain gave samples during acute or convalescent COVID-19. PBMCs, B-cell-depleted T cells, or T cells provided the cDNA or gDNA that made up the material.

Trimming took off 8 bases at V and 9 bases at J, with 16 bases between the two ends. The CDR3 sequence is 12 residues long. Germline values: CDR1 LNHDA, CDR2 SQIVND (reference sequence). Clones were sequenced by immunoSEQ multiplex PCR, and TCRdb holds only the in-frame ones, with some missing. The sample shows about 26,000 clones, approximately 90% of them seen only once. The sequence came from a human donor in a cohort sampled during active COVID-19. Material for sequencing was peripheral blood. The chain employs TRBV19 and TRBJ1-2; D call uncertain. The CDR3 region has the DNA TGTGCCAGTGGGGAGGGCTTTTTGCGCTACACCTTC. Translating gives CASGEGFLRYTF.